Listed below are T cell receptor beta chains from one sample, sequenced in a study of identical twins. Each CDR3 protein is one row after TCRdb ran MiXCR on the 5' RACE reads. The table shows some 500,000 distinct CDR3 sequences, with around 20% occurring only once. The same specimen was also included in a second study, on T cells expressing NK-cell markers.

Sequencing used CD4+ T cells sorted from blood. These receptors were obtained from a young woman in good health. The CDR3 runs from the conserved cysteine through the conserved F or W. D genes are given only for firm matches. Expanded clones get a size class; other rows say once, few or many, or leave the size out.

J | size | D | V | DNA | CDR3
TRBJ2-7 | few | TRBD1 | TRBV20-1 | TGCAGTGCCAGTAACAGGGGTCCCTCCTACGAGCAGTACTTC | CSASNRGPSYEQYF
TRBJ2-2 | many | . | TRBV20-1 | TGCAGTGCTAGCAGGCCGTTCGGGGGGGAGCTGTTTTTT | CSASRPFGGELFF
TRBJ2-7 | few | TRBD2 | TRBV20-1 | TGCAGTGCTTTACAACCCGGGACTAGCGGGAGAAGTGTTTCCTACGAGCAGTACTTC | CSALQPGTSGRSVSYEQYF
TRBJ2-1 | . | TRBD2 | TRBV19 | TGTGCCAGTAGTATAGAGCACTTGACTAGCGGAGTCGACAATGAGCAGTTCTTC | CASSIEHLTSGVDNEQFF
TRBJ2-7 | . | . | TRBV29-1 | TGCAGCGTTGAATTAAAGGACGGCACGTACTTC | CSVELKDGTYF
TRBJ2-1 | . | TRBD2 | TRBV7-8 | TGTGCCAGCAGCTTAGAAGGCGGGAGGGGTAAGTTCTTC | CASSLEGGRGKFF
TRBJ1-1 | . | . | TRBV10-3 | TGTGCCATCAGTGAGACTATGAACACTGAAGCTTTCTTT | CAISETMNTEAFF
TRBJ2-7 | few | . | TRBV5-1 | TGCGCCAGCAGCTTGCGGGTCCTCTCCTACGAGCAGTACTTC | CASSLRVLSYEQYF
TRBJ2-3 | few | . | TRBV15 | TGTGCCACCGGAGGTGGACGGAACACAGATACGCAGTATTTT | CATGGGRNTDTQYF
TRBJ2-3 | few | . | TRBV29-1 | TGCAGCTCCGGAGGGGGCTCAACAGATACGCAGTATTTT | CSSGGGSTDTQYF
TRBJ2-7 | many | TRBD2 | TRBV20-1 | TGCAGTGCTAGATTGGCGGGAGGGCCCTACGAGCAGTACTTC | CSARLAGGPYEQYF
TRBJ2-1 | . | TRBD1 | TRBV7-2 | TGTGCCAGCAGCCGGGACAGGGGCTCCTACAATGAGCAGTTCTTC | CASSRDRGSYNEQFF
TRBJ1-3 | many | . | TRBV10-3 | TGTGCCATCAGTGACAGCACCTCTGGAAACACCATATATTTT | CAISDSTSGNTIYF
TRBJ2-7 | few | . | TRBV5-6 | TGTGCCAGCAGCCCGGGGGTTGCGGTGGACTACGAGCAGTACTTC | CASSPGVAVDYEQYF
TRBJ1-2 | few | . | TRBV6-5 | TGTGCCAGCAGTTACTTCACGGGCAGGGCGTACTATGGCTACACCTTC | CASSYFTGRAYYGYTF
TRBJ1-4 | . | TRBD1 | TRBV12-3/TRBV12-4 | TGTGCCAGCCGGGACAGGGGGTCCGGAAATGAAAAACTGTTTTTT | CASRDRGSGNEKLFF
TRBJ2-3 | . | . | TRBV20-1 | TGCAGTGCTAGAGATAGGGTGGGGACAGATACGCAGTATTTT | CSARDRVGTDTQYF
TRBJ1-5 | . | . | TRBV20-1 | TGCAGTGTCAGGGCAGGGTCCAATCAGCCCCAGCATTTT | CSVRAGSNQPQHF
TRBJ2-2 | . | . | TRBV5-1 | TGCGCCAGCAGCTTTATGCAGCGCACCGGGGAGCTGTTTTTT | CASSFMQRTGELFF
TRBJ2-7 | few | . | TRBV10-3 | TGTGCCATCAGTGAGTCGAAGGGCGAGCAGTACTTC | CAISESKGEQYF